The source of this T cell receptor (beta chain) is a study of breast tumors, draining lymph nodes, adjacent tissues. Germline assignment: CDR1 MNHNS and CDR2 SASEGT. After removal of 5 bases from V and 5 bases from J, the junction contained 5 bases not matched to a gene. The CDR3 has 15 amino acids. Broader study findings: Tumor repertoires ranked between lymph nodes and nontumor tissue in diversity, with V and J gene preferences.

This clonotype was seen at least ten times. The antigen remains undetermined. Using its own MiXCR run on the multiplex PCR reads, TCRdb lists one record per CDR3 protein. The sample contains 100,000 to 150,000 distinct CDR3 sequences, more than 20% of which appear only once. Axillary draining lymph nodes of breast cancer patients supplied the node samples. The chain links TRBV6-1 to TRBJ2-3; 12 bases fit TRBD2. The source material was axillary lymph node tissue. This sequence originates from a female donor with breast cancer. Some clones in this sample may be carry-over from other donors' samples. CDR3 bases: TGTGCCAGCAGTACTAGCGGGAGGCGGGGAGATACGCAGTATTTT. It encodes CASSTSGRRGDTQYF.